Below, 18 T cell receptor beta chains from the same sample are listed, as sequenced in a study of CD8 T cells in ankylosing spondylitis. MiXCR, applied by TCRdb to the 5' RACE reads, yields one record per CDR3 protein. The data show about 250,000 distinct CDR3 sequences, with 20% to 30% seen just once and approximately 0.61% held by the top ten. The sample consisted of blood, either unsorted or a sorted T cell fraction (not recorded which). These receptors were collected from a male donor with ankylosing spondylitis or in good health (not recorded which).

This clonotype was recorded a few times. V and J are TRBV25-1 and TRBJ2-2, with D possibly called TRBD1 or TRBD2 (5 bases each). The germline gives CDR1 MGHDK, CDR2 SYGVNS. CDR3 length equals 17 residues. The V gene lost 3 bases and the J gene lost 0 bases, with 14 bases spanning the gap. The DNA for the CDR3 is TGTGCCAGCAGTGAGGGACCGAGGGACCCGAACACCGGGGAGCTGTTTTTT. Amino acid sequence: CASSEGPRDPNTGELFF.

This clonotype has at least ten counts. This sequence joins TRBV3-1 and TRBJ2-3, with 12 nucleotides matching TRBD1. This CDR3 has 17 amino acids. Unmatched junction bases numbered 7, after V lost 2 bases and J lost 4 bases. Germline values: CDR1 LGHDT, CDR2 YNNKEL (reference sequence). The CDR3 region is CASSQTPGTGGADTQYF. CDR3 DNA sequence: TGTGCCAGCAGCCAAACTCCCGGGACAGGGGGCGCAGATACGCAGTATTTT.

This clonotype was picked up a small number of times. The CDR3, as DNA: TGTGCCAGCAGCTTACCAGGCTTCTACGAGCAGTACTTC. Translating it yields CASSLPGFYEQYF. This chain links TRBV7-2 with TRBJ2-7, with D uncertain. The CDR3 covers 13 residues. CDR1 is SGHTA, CDR2 FQGNSA, per germline. Trimming pared 2 bases from V and 3 bases from J, leaving 8 bases between.

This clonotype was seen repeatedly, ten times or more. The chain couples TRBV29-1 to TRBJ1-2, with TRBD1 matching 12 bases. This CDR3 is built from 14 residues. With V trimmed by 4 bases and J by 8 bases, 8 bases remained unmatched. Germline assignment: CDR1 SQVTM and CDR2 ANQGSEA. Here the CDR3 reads CSVVKGTGGEGYTF. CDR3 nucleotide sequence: TGCAGCGTTGTGAAGGGGACAGGGGGCGAGGGCTACACCTTC. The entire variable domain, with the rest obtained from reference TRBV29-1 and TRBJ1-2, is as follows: SAVISQKPSRDICQRGTSLTIQCQVDSQVTMMFWYRQQPGQSLTLIATANQGSEATYESGFVIDKFPISRPNLTFSTLTVSNMSPEDSSIYLCSVVKGTGGEGYTFGSGTRLTVV.

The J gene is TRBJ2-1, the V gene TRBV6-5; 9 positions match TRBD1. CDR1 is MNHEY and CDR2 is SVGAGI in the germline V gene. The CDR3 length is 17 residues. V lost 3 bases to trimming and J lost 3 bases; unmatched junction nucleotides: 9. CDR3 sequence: CASSYGQGQGIYNEQFF. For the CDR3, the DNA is TGTGCCAGCAGTTATGGACAGGGACAGGGAATCTACAATGAGCAGTTCTTC.

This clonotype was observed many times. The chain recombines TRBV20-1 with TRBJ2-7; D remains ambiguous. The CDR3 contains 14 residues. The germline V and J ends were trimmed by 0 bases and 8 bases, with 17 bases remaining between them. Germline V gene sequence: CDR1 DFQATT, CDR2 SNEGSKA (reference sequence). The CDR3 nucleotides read TGCAGTGCTAGAGAGTCAAGCTCGAAACCCCAGCAGTACTTC. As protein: CSARESSSKPQQYF.

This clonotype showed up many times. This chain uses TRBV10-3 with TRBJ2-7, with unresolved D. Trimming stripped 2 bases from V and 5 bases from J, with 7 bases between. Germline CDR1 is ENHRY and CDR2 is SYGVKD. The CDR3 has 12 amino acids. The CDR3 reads CAISEAFNEQYF. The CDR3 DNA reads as TGTGCCATCAGTGAGGCCTTCAACGAGCAGTACTTC.

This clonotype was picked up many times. CDR3 amino acids: CASSPGIGGPEKLFF. CDR3 nucleotide sequence: TGCGCCAGCAGCCCGGGTATAGGGGGCCCTGAAAAACTGTTTTTT. The gene calls are TRBV4-1 and TRBJ1-4, with 7 bases that match TRBD1. The V segment lost 4 bases and the J segment 7 bases; nucleotides outside the gene matches: 9. The CDR3 runs to 15 residues. CDR1 is MGHRA, CDR2 YSYEKL, per germline.

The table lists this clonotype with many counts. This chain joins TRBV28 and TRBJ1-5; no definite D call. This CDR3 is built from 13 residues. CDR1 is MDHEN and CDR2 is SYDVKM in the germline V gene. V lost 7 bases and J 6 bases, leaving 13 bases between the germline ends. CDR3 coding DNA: TGTGCCAGCACCCTCCGATGGGGTCAGCCCCAGCATTTT. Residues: CASTLRWGQPQHF.

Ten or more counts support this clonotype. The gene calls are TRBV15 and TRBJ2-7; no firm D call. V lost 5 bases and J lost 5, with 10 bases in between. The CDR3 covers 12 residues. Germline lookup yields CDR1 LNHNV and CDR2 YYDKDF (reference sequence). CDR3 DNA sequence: TGTGCCACCAGCTTTGCCCGAGACGAGCAGTACTTC. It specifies CATSFARDEQYF.

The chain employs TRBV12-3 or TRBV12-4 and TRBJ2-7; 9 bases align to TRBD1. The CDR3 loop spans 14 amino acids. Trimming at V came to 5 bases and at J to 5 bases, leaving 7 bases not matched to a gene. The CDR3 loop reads CASSGGTGRHEQYF. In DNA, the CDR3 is TGTGCCAGCAGTGGAGGGACAGGGCGTCACGAGCAGTACTTC.

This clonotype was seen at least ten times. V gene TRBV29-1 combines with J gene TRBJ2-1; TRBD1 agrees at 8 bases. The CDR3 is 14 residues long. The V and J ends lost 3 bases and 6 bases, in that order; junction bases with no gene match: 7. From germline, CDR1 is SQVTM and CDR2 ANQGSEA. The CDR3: CSVDRQGTGNEQFF. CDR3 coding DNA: TGCAGCGTTGACCGACAGGGGACTGGCAATGAGCAGTTCTTC.

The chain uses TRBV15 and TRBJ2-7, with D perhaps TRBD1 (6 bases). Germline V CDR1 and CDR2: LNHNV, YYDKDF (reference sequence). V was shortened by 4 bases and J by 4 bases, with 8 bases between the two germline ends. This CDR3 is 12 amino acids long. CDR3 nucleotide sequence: TGTGCCACCAGCATTGACAGGTACGAGCAGTACTTC. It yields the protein CATSIDRYEQYF.

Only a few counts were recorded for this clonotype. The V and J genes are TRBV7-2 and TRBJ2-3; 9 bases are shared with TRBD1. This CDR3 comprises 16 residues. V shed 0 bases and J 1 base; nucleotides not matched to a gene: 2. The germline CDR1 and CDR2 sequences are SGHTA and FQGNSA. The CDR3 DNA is TGTGCCAGCAGCTTAGCCGGGACAGGGCGCACAGATACGCAGTATTTT. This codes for CASSLAGTGRTDTQYF.

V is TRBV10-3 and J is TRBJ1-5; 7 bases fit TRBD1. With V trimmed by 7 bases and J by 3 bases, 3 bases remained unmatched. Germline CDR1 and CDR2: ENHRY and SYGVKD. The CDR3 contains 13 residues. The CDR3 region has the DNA TGTGCCATCAATGACAGGGCCAATCAGCCCCAGCATTTT. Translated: CAINDRANQPQHF.

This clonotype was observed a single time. CDR3 loop: CASGTRWGGNYGYTF. The CDR3 DNA reads TGTGCCAGCGGGACGCGATGGGGAGGCAACTATGGCTACACCTTC. This sequence joins TRBV28 and TRBJ1-2, with a possible D match to TRBD1 (5 bases). The CDR3 contains 15 residues. V was clipped by 8 bases and J by 2 bases, with 18 bases between them. Germline CDR1 is MDHEN and CDR2 is SYDVKM.

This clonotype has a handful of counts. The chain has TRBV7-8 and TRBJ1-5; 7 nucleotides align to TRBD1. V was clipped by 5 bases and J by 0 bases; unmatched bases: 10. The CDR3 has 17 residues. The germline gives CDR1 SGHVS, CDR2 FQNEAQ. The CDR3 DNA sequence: TGTGCCAGCAGCGTTGCCGGGACAGCCTATAGCAATCAGCCCCAGCATTTT. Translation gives CASSVAGTAYSNQPQHF.

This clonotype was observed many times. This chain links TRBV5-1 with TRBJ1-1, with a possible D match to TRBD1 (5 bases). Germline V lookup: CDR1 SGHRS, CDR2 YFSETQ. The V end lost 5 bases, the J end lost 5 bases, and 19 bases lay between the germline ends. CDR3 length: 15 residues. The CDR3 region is CASRTYPKGITEAFF. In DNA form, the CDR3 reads TGCGCCAGCAGAACCTACCCTAAGGGGATAACTGAAGCTTTCTTT.